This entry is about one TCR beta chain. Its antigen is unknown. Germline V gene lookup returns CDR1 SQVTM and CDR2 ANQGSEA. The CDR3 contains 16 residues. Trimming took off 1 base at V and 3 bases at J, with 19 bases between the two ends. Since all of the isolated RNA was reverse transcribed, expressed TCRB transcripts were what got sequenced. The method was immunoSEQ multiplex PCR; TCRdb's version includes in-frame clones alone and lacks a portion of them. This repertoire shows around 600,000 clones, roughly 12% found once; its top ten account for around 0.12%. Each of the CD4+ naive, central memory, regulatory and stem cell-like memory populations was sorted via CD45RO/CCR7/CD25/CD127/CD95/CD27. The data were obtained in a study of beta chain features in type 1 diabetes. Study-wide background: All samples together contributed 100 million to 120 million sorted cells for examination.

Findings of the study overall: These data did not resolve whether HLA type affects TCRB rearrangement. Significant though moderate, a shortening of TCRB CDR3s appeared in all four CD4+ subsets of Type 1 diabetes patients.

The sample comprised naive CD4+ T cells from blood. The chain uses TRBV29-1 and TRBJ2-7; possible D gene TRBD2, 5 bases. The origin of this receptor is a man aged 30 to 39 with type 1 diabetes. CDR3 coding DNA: TGCAGCGTTGAAGTGAAGTTGGGAGCCGCCTACTACGAGCAGTACTTC. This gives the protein CSVEVKLGAAYYEQYF.